This T cell receptor (beta chain) is from a study of cytomegalovirus exposure and HLA in healthy donors listed by TCRdb under 2017. Broadly, across the study: An earlier analysis of around 600 of the donors reported more than 250 Gb of sequence data and 100 million to 140 million unique TCR beta sequences from roughly 200 million T cells. About 300 gigabases of sequencing data and tens of millions of unique TCR sequences were included in an early release covering several hundred HLA-typed donors. Among the approximately 420 genotyped donors, about 83% belonged to the genetic ancestry cluster associated with self-reported Caucasian donors. The aim of the study was to test whether cataloging public T cell receptors could identify signatures of past pathogen exposure. The T cell repertoires of several hundred subjects were profiled by immunosequencing and related to cytomegalovirus serostatus. Besides the first cohort of approximately 670 subjects, a separate validation cohort made up of 120 different subjects was used. To predict cytomegalovirus infection status, the study combined high-throughput TCR immunosequencing, statistical association of individual TCRs with disease status, and machine learning. In a later analysis, previously published TCR beta repertoires from 550 to 750 donors were re-analyzed and high-resolution HLA genotyping was added so that TCR occurrence patterns could be studied. In the later analysis, no new phenotypic data were used to find candidate immune exposures; instead, reliance was placed on TCR beta sequences and their occurrence across donors. An earlier analysis of several hundred of the donors used high-throughput TCR beta sequencing to judge whether each TCR beta V gene segment behaved as functional or pseudogenic. Alongside the repertoire data, information on donor age, sex, ethnicity and CMV serostatus was compiled. A later genetic analysis took genome-wide SNP genotypes for about three fifths of the 666 donors and used that subset as a discovery cohort. All discovery cohort repertoires had been generated on a single sequencing platform. HLA typing covered class I and class II loci at four-digit resolution. The number of typed donors differed by locus: about 620-640 for A, B, C, DRB1 and DQB1; 500 to 550 for DQA1; around 610 for DPA1; and some 450 for DPB1. Roughly five DR-DQ haplotypes were handled as single units for association and clustering, since linkage in the cohort was strong. On average, over 200,000 unique TCR beta nucleotide sequences were sequenced per donor among about 400 genotyped donors of the cohort, with 15% to 20% of those sequences being non-productive. The paper's findings and limits, for the study overall: Most CMV-associated TCR beta chains appeared to be HLA-restricted in a later analysis, and the HLA associations seemed to be driven largely by CMV exposure. Most TCR sequences were observed very rarely across donors, whereas some public TCRs were present in many individuals. Because counts were too low, roughly 16 rarely observed V segments, including chromosome 9 orphons, were left out of the earlier analysis of roughly 600 of the donors. In a later analysis, HLA-associated TCR beta chains showed more clonal expansion and lower generation probabilities than non-associated chains that were equally common. A total of about 180 TCR beta chains were listed by the study as associated with cytomegalovirus. A further reported finding was that TCR beta sequences accurately predicted the HLA-A and HLA-B alleles for most subjects in the first cohort. Linkage disequilibrium might explain the correlated functional status among segregating V segments, but an unknown experimental factor could not be excluded. The authors suggested that the approach could potentially be generalized to other disease states and immunological phenotypes. Presence/absence analyses assumed roughly uniform sequencing depth across donors, an assumption that may not hold. Some IMGT-functional V segments, including TRBV6-2 and TRBV6-3, could not be told apart with the 87-base-pair reads, so those segments were excluded. The only immune exposure information available for the cohort was CMV serostatus. Specific HLA alleles were associated with 15,000 to 20,000 TCR beta sequences at a false discovery rate of 0.05 in a later analysis. According to a later analysis, TCR association rates differed among HLA loci, with DRB1 alleles showing the most associated TCRs and HLA-C alleles showing the fewest. According to a later analysis, parvovirus B19, influenza, CMV and Epstein-Barr virus appeared linked to several top co-occurrence clusters. In vitro tests confirmed that a few of the cytomegalovirus-associated TCR beta chains recognize cytomegalovirus antigens. In an earlier analysis of a few hundred of the donors, most TCR beta V segments were observed in productive rearrangements about 90% or about 30% of the time, broadly matching IMGT annotations. The classifier was reported to diagnose cytomegalovirus status with high specificity and sensitivity in both the original and validation cohorts. Compared with the roughly 670-donor mean, donors in an Asian-associated ancestry cluster had fewer N-insertions in productive TCRs, according to a later genetic analysis. The sequencing pipeline was judged likely to have produced a cluster of highly shared sequence variants as a technical artifact. Because HLA typing was unavailable for some donors at each locus, only the typed subset was used in association tests. A later genetic analysis associated a missense DCLRE1C variant with V-gene and J-gene trimming of TCR beta chains, and an independent cohort replicated the association. Strong co-occurrence of HLA alleles, especially DR and DQ, made assigning TCR associations to individual alleles difficult. This cohort had only TCR beta chains sequenced, and the lack of alpha or paired-chain data limited which features could be detected.

To prepare the library, the immunoSEQ multiplex PCR assay was applied. A mixture of 60 forward primers for TCR Vbeta segments and 13 reverse primers for TCR Jbeta segments was used in the multiplex PCR. The CDR3 region of rearranged TCR beta genes was amplified from genomic DNA by a multiplex PCR assay. The amplified TCR beta libraries were sequenced on the Illumina HiSeq System as 87-base-pair reads. The authors processed their data as follows. A later analysis tallied 75 million to 95 million unique TCR beta chains across the 666 repertoires, and approximately 9.9 million of those chains were shared by two or more donors. Raw reads were error-corrected and collapsed into unique sequences with a nearest-neighbor algorithm that merged closely related sequences to remove PCR and sequencing errors. V, D and J gene segments were assigned by aligning CDR3 sequences to IMGT reference sequences. For a sequence to be retained, at least a six-nucleotide match to both a V gene segment and a J gene segment was required. A rearrangement was called productive if the CDR3 had no stop codons and remained in frame with V and J, and every other rearrangement was called non-productive. CDR3 was defined according to IMGT convention as the region running from the second conserved V-encoded cysteine to the conserved J-encoded phenylalanine. The earlier analysis of 587 of the donors excluded sequences that lacked an unambiguous match to a single V gene segment. In an earlier analysis of a few hundred of the donors, V segments were called functional above 56.7% productive rearrangements and were called segregating when the between-donor standard deviation exceeded 5%. A statistical classification framework was built to diagnose cytomegalovirus status from the catalog of TCR beta chain sequences. V and J gene assignment, in a later analysis, came from comparing TCR nucleotide sequences with IMGT/GENE-DB human TR gene sequences. Using the TCRdist pipeline, a later analysis assigned CDR3 sequences along with most-parsimonious VDJ recombination scenarios. In a later analysis, each TCR beta chain was defined by its CDR3 amino acid sequence together with its V-gene family, and reads without a unique V-gene family were excluded. In a later analysis, 500 to 650 highly shared, low-generation-probability nucleotide sequences were removed to address suspected cross-contamination and a sequencing artifact. For each public chain, a later analysis derived a clonal expansion index from normalized ranks of inferred template counts within each repertoire. In a later analysis, generation probabilities were computed with a VDJ recombination model fitted to out-of-frame rearrangements, and the resulting probabilities were checked against IGoR. In a later analysis, TCR-TCR, TCR-HLA and TCR-CMV co-occurrence was scored with hypergeometric tests, and a repertoire-size bias correction was applied to TCR pairs. To estimate false discovery rates, a later analysis permuted the HLA or CMV assignments 20 times. In a later analysis, co-occurring TCRs were grouped using DBSCAN, with TCRdist sequence similarity added in when clustering inside HLA-allele-positive subsets. Repertoires with fewer than 30,000 or more than 120,000 public chains, plus five repertoires with anomalous nucleotide sharing, were excluded from co-occurrence clustering. TCRdb obtained this table from immuneACCESS and retained in-frame rearrangements with V and J assigned. These tables miss some clones; where compared with another copy, unresolved V genes account for less than half of the shortfall, and the remainder is unexplained. The V and J calls and the clone size are those of that table, but D and trimming were determined from the DNA. This sample is represented by roughly 68,000 clones; under 80% of them were singletons. The ten largest make up approximately 5.4% of the sample.

The germline V gene yields MNHNS for CDR1 and SASEGT for CDR2. Trimming costs V 0 bases and J 4 bases, and their ends lie 12 bases apart. Spanning cysteine to phenylalanine, the CDR3 consists of 15 amino acids. Only the CDR3 region is kept as DNA, spanning 45 bases read in frame from base 1. This clone was counted a few times. The specificity of this receptor is unknown. No much larger clone is present one base from it, and per-base qualities are unavailable. The cohort consisted of hundreds of healthy bone marrow donors. At the time of sampling, all cohort members were nominally healthy, though unrecorded immune exposures were likely present. The donor was CMV seropositive and belonged to the group of 250 to 350 seropositive cohort members. Every donor gave a peripheral blood sample, and the peripheral blood mononuclear cells from that sample were used for TCR beta sequencing. The Qiagen DNeasy Blood Extraction Kit was used to extract genomic DNA from the blood cell samples.

The chain uses TRBV6-1 and TRBJ2-5; TRBD2 might be the D gene, on 5 matching bases. What was sequenced was PBMCs. The receptor was isolated from a male donor in good health and CMV-seropositive. The bases are TGTGCCAGCAGTGAAGCGCCTAGCTCGGGAGAGACCCAGTACTTC. This gives the protein CASSEAPSSGETQYF.